This TCR beta chain was identified in a study of T cells after yellow fever vaccination. Overall study findings and caveats: After the booster, approximately 96% of CD4 and more than 85% of CD8 primary-response clones were re-detected. The secondary T-cell response peaked on day 5, not day 15, but was weaker.

The V gene's germline CDR1 is SQVTM and CDR2 ANQGSEA. This CDR3 comprises 13 residues. Losses at the gene ends were 7 bases for V and 4 bases for J; bases not matched to a gene: 6. The TCR cDNA carried a universal primer site and UMIs from 5'RACE template switching. TCRdb recomputed calls from the 5' RACE reads with MiXCR, one row per CDR3 protein. The sample contains 500,000 to 650,000 distinct CDR3 sequences, around 16% of which appear only once. In this sample, this clonotype turned up a few times. Its antigen remains unknown. The rearrangement links TRBV29-1 to TRBJ2-5; TRBD2 aligns across 10 bases. Sequenced here: PBMCs, sampled 4 to 6 days after the first yellow fever vaccination. The sequence came from a man aged 18 to 30 who received the YFV17D yellow fever vaccine. The CDR3 is CSASPSGRETQYF. CDR3 coding DNA: TGCAGCGCGTCCCCTAGCGGGAGAGAGACCCAGTACTTC.